Below, 3 T cell receptor beta chains from the same sample are listed, as sequenced in a study of blood T cell repertoires in COVID-19. TCRdb's table, derived via immunoSEQ multiplex PCR, lists solely in-frame clones and lacks some. The repertoire holds fewer than 300,000 clones, with about 91% as singletons. The sample comprised peripheral blood. These receptors all come from a person aged 18-29 years with COVID-19, enrolled during active disease.

This chain connects TRBV3-1 (or the pseudogene TRBV3-2) to TRBJ1-6; D gene ambiguous. V lost 4 bases and J lost 3, with 13 bases in between. Germline V gives CDR1 LGHDT, CDR2 YNNKEL (reference sequence). The CDR3 contains 16 residues. The CDR3 sequence: CASSPIRDFYNSPLHF. CDR3 DNA: TGTGCCAGCAGCCCAATACGGGATTTCTATAATTCACCCCTCCACTTT.

The rearrangement joins TRBV18 to TRBJ1-1; 7 bases agree with TRBD1. Trimming took 3 bases from V and 3 from J; bases not matched to a gene: 10. The CDR3 is 16 amino acids. CDR1 is KGHSH, CDR2 LQKENI, per germline. CDR3 DNA sequence: TGTGCCAGCTCACCGAGGACAGGCCCCGGGGACACTGAAGCTTTCTTT. Translated: CASSPRTGPGDTEAFF.

This sequence joins TRBV4-3 and TRBJ2-1; TRBD1 might be the D (6 bases). V was shortened by 1 base and J by 8 bases, with 24 bases between the two germline ends. CDR1 is LGHNA and CDR2 is YSLEER in the germline V gene. The CDR3 runs 18 residues. For the CDR3, the DNA is TGCGCCAGCAGCCAAGGATGGGGACATGGTGAAGGTTTGGATGAGCAGTTCTTC. Translating it yields CASSQGWGHGEGLDEQFF.